The text below deals with one TCR beta chain. The data were produced by immunoSEQ multiplex PCR, yet TCRdb's version contains in-frame clones alone and is incomplete. The sample consists of roughly 50,000 clones, around 93% of them appearing once. This entry is derived from a study of cytomegalovirus exposure and HLA in healthy donors. CDR1 and CDR2 (germline): SGHVS, FNYEAQ. The CDR3 is made up of 12 amino acids. V was cut by 5 bases and J by 9 bases, with 11 bases left in between. The receptor's source is a woman aged 18-29 years in good health and CMV-seropositive. The rearrangement joins TRBV7-6 to TRBJ1-5; D call uncertain. Input material: PBMCs. The CDR3 coding sequence is TGTGCCAGCAGCCAACGTGAGGGGCCCCAGCATTTT. Protein product: CASSQREGPQHF.